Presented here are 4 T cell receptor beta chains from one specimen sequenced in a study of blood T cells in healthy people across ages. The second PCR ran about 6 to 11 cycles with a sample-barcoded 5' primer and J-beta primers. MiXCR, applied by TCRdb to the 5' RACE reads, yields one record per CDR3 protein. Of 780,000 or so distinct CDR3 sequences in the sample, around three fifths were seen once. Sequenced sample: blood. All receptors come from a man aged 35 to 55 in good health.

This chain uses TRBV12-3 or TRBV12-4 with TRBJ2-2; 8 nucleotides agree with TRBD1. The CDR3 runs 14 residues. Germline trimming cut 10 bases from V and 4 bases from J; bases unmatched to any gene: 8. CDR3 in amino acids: CATTTGVSTGELFF. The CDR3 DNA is TGTGCCACCACGACAGGGGTGAGCACCGGGGAGCTGTTTTTT.

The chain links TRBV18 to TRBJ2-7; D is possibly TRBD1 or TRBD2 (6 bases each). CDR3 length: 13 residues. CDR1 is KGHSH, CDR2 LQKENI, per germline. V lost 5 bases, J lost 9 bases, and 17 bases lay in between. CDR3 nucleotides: TGTGCCAGCTCATCTTCTGCAGGGGAGGCGCAGTACTTC. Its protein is CASSSSAGEAQYF.

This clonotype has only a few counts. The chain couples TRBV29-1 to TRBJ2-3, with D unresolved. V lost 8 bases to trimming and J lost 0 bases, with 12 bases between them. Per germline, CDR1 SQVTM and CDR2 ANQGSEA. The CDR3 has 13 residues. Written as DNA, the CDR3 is TGCAGCTCCTCGAGCGACAGCACAGATACGCAGTATTTT. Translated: CSSSSDSTDTQYF.

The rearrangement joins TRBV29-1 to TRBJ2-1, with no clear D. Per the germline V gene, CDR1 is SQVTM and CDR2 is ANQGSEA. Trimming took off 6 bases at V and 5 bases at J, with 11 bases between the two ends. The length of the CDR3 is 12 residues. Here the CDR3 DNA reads TGCAGCGTACGGACGGCTAACAATGAGCAGTTCTTC. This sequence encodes CSVRTANNEQFF.